The next 14 T cell receptor beta chains were all read from a single sample in a study of T-cell reconstitution after alpha-beta-depleted transplantation in children. It was with unique molecular identifiers that the TCRbeta library was prepared. TCRdb reprocessed the PCR reads via MiXCR and lists one record per CDR3 protein. The repertoire includes some 220,000 distinct CDR3 sequences, roughly a tenth of them detected once, and approximately 5.9% sits in the top ten. Sequences were derived from PBMCs from the stem cell graft donor, sampled from the stem cell graft. The origin of the receptors is a human donor who donated a stem cell graft to a child with acute lymphoblastic leukemia.

This clonotype was seen more than once but under ten times. CDR3 protein: CASSRGQSYEKLFF. The CDR3 DNA follows: TGTGCCAGCAGTCGAGGACAGAGCTATGAAAAACTGTTTTTT. The chain is built from TRBV12-3 or TRBV12-4 and TRBJ1-4, with D possibly being TRBD1 (6 bases). This CDR3 comprises 14 residues. V dropped 5 bases and J dropped 6 bases, with 13 bases sitting between them.

The CDR3 loop reads CATSDSGQGGAYGYTF. In DNA form, the CDR3 reads TGTGCCACCAGTGACTCGGGACAGGGGGGAGCCTATGGCTACACCTTC. This rearrangement joins TRBV24-1 to TRBJ1-2; 11 bases fit TRBD1. J was trimmed by 4 bases and V by 4 bases; bases with no gene match: 7. The CDR3 has 16 residues. Germline V gives CDR1 KGHDR, CDR2 SFDVKD.

The V gene is TRBV27, the J gene TRBJ1-6; no reliable D call. From germline, CDR1 is MNHEY and CDR2 SMNVEV (reference sequence). The V and J ends lost 4 bases and 2 bases respectively, with 15 bases between them. The CDR3 contains 17 residues. CDR3 nucleotides: TGTGCCAGCAGTTCGACCCCGCCTAGGGCCTATAATTCACCCCTCCACTTT. Its translation is CASSSTPPRAYNSPLHF.

This clonotype has only a few counts. The CDR3 nucleotides read TGTGCCAGCAGCCTCGGACAGGCTTTTAATGAAAAACTGTTTTTT. Translated: CASSLGQAFNEKLFF. The rearrangement links TRBV14 to TRBJ1-4, with TRBD1 identical over 7 bases. CDR1 is SGHDN, CDR2 FVKESK, per germline. V lost 4 bases, J lost 4 bases, and 6 bases stayed unmatched. The length of the CDR3 is 15 residues.

The chain has TRBV7-9 and TRBJ2-1, with 7 bases aligning to TRBD2. CDR3 length: 15 amino acids. Germline assignment: CDR1 SEHNR and CDR2 FQNEAQ (reference sequence). V was pared by 5 bases and J by 8 bases, with 12 bases of the junction left unmatched. The CDR3 is CASSPRGEPRDEQFF. For the CDR3, the DNA is TGTGCCAGCAGCCCACGGGGGGAGCCTCGGGATGAGCAGTTCTTC.

Points on this clonotype: This likely comes from a read error, as the CDR3 has no conserved phenylalanine or tryptophan at its end. The V call is TRBV5-6, the J call TRBJ2-7; unclear D gene. CDR1 is SGHDT, CDR2 YYEEEE, per germline. Trimming took off 1 base at V and 5 bases at J, with 22 bases between the two ends. There are 17 residues in the CDR3. CDR3 in amino acids: CASSLQSLLGIRHEQYS. The DNA for the CDR3 is TGTGCCAGCAGCTTGCAGTCGCTCCTAGGCATCCGTCACGAGCAGTACTCC.

The chain uses TRBV12-3 or TRBV12-4 and TRBJ1-1; D not resolved. The V and J ends lost 3 bases and 11 bases respectively, with 16 bases between them. The CDR3 has 13 residues. This CDR3 reads CASSFNNPPAAFF. The CDR3 nucleotides read TGTGCCAGCAGTTTCAACAATCCTCCGGCTGCTTTCTTT.

This clonotype came up a few times. The chain is built from TRBV5-5 and TRBJ2-1; no reliable D call. With 4 bases removed from V and 3 bases from J, the gap between germline ends came to 8 bases. The CDR3 has 13 residues. Germline assignment: CDR1 SGHKS and CDR2 YYEKEE (reference sequence). CDR3 sequence reads: CASSSASYNEQFF. Here the CDR3 DNA reads TGTGCCAGCAGCAGCGCTAGCTACAATGAGCAGTTCTTC.

V gene TRBV24-1 combines with J gene TRBJ2-5; D might be TRBD1 (6 bases). The CDR3 loop spans 13 amino acids. V shed 5 bases and J shed 5 bases, with 11 bases lying between them. The germline V gene has CDR1 KGHDR and CDR2 SFDVKD. The DNA for the CDR3 is TGTGCCACCAGTGGCCCCAGGGGTGAGACCCAGTACTTC. It encodes CATSGPRGETQYF.

This clonotype was found many times. This chain connects TRBV2 to TRBJ1-4; 10 nucleotides align to TRBD1. V shed 7 bases and J 7 bases; nucleotides not matched to a gene: 6. Germline-derived CDR1 and CDR2 are SNHLY and FYNNEI. This CDR3 is built from 14 residues. CDR3 region: CASNPGQGFEKLFF. CDR3 DNA sequence: TGTGCCAGCAACCCGGGACAGGGGTTTGAAAAACTGTTTTTT.

The gene calls are TRBV5-1 and TRBJ2-3; 9 nucleotides agree with TRBD2. The length of the CDR3 is 17 residues. Trimming at V came to 0 bases and at J to 1 base, leaving 6 bases not matched to a gene. Germline V gene lookup returns CDR1 SGHRS and CDR2 YFSETQ. The CDR3 loop is CASSLGDSSGGTDTQYF. The CDR3 nucleotides read TGCGCCAGCAGCTTGGGGGACTCTAGCGGGGGCACAGATACGCAGTATTTT.

In its sample, this clonotype was seen many times. The chain couples TRBV27 to TRBJ2-3; TRBD2 matches at 10 bases. Per germline, CDR1 MNHEY and CDR2 SMNVEV (reference sequence). The CDR3 is 16 amino acids. Losses at the gene ends were 5 bases for V and 0 bases for J; bases not matched to a gene: 5. CDR3 nucleotide sequence: TGTGCCAGCAGTCTTAGCGGGGGGCGTAGCACAGATACGCAGTATTTT. It encodes CASSLSGGRSTDTQYF.

This clonotype was detected ten times or more. The chain uses TRBV20-1 and TRBJ1-2, with a possible D match to TRBD1 (5 bases). This CDR3 comprises 11 residues. V was shortened by 3 bases and J by 7 bases, with 9 bases between the two germline ends. CDR1 DFQATT and CDR2 SNEGSKA come from the germline V gene (reference sequence). The CDR3 DNA reads as TGCAGTGCTAGGAGAGGGGTTGGCTACACCTTC. Its translation: CSARRGVGYTF.

This clonotype was detected a few times. The chain employs TRBV10-3 and TRBJ1-5; 7 bases agree with TRBD1. V dropped 2 bases and J dropped 5; count of bases not matched to a gene: 6. The CDR3 totals 15 residues. The V gene's germline CDR1 is ENHRY and CDR2 SYGVKD. The DNA of the CDR3 is TGTGCCATCAGTGAGAGAGACAGGGTGGATCAGCCCCAGCATTTT. This sequence encodes CAISERDRVDQPQHF.